This T cell receptor beta chain originates from a study of ipilimumab plus nivolumab after autologous stem cell transplantation. Here immunoSEQ multiplex PCR was the method, and the copy in TCRdb shows in-frame clones only, minus some. The sample consists of around 45,000 clones, about 88% of them appearing once. This receptor was identified in a male donor with multiple myeloma. Sequencing was performed on PBMCs, taken in a trial of ipilimumab plus nivolumab as post-transplant consolidation.

The CDR3 sequence: CASRYGSSPLGYTF. In nucleotides, the CDR3 is TGTGCCAGCAGGTACGGGAGTTCTCCCTTAGGCTACACCTTC. The V call is TRBV27, the J call TRBJ1-2; D is ambiguous. In germline, CDR1 is MNHEY, CDR2 SMNVEV (reference sequence). V gave up 6 bases and J gave up 8 bases, with 19 bases separating them. This CDR3 contains 14 residues.